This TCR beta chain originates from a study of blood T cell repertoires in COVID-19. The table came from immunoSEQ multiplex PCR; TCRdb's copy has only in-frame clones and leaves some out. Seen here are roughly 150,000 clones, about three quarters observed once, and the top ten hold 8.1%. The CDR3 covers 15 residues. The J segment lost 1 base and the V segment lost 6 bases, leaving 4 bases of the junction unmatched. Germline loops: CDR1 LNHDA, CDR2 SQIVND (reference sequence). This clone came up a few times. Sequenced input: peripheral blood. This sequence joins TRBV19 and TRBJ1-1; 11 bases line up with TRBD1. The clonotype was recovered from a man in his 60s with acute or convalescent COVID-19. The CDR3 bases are TGTGCCAGTAGGAGGACAGGGGGCGCGAACACTGAAGCTTTCTTT. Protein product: CASRRTGGANTEAFF.